Listed below are T cell receptor beta chains from one sample, sequenced in a study of metastatic and nonmetastatic thyroid tumors. TCRdb re-analyzed the PCR reads using MiXCR. The sample consists of roughly 40,000 clones, around 15% of them appearing once. Input material: blood. These TCRs come from a female donor with papillary thyroid cancer or a benign thyroid nodule (not recorded which). Some clones in this sample may be carry-over from other donors' samples. Each CDR3 is given with its conserved first and last residue. A D gene is named only where the DNA matches it firmly. Clone size, where shown, is once, few, many, or a class for clones that have expanded.

J | D | V | size | DNA | CDR3
TRBJ2-1 | TRBD2 | TRBV5-1 | many | TGCGCCAGCAGCTTGGCCCCCGGGAGCGGGAGCTACAATGAGCAGTTCTTC | CASSLAPGSGSYNEQFF
TRBJ1-1 | NA | TRBV20-1 | many | TGCAGTGCTAGAGTCGGTGGACAGATCAACACTGAAGCTTTCTTT | CSARVGGQINTEAFF
TRBJ2-1 | TRBD1 | TRBV5-1 | many | TGCGCCAGCTCGGACAGGGTGAATTCCGCCTACAATGAGCAGTTCTTC | CASSDRVNSAYNEQFF
TRBJ2-1 | NA | TRBV12-3/TRBV12-4 | many | TGTGCCAGCAGTTTTGGGTGGGACGGGGCCGACAATGAGCAGTTCTTC | CASSFGWDGADNEQFF
TRBJ2-7 | NA | TRBV18 | many | TGTGCCAGCTCAGGGACAATGACAGGTTGGTACGAGCAGTACTTC | CASSGTMTGWYEQYF
TRBJ2-7 | TRBD1 | TRBV3-1 | many | TGTGCCAGCAGCCCCAGGGGGACCCACTACGAGCAGTACTTC | CASSPRGTHYEQYF
TRBJ2-7 | TRBD1 | TRBV6-1 | NA | TGTGCCAGCAGGACAGGGGCGTCCTACGAGCAGTACTTC | CASRTGASYEQYF
TRBJ2-1 | TRBD2 | TRBV7-9 | many | TGTGCCAGCAGCTCCCGGACTAGCGGGAGATTCAATGAGCAGTTCTTC | CASSSRTSGRFNEQFF
TRBJ2-2 | TRBD1 | TRBV19 | many | TGTGCCAGTAGTATAGTGGGACAGGGGGCGCGGACCGGGGAGCTGTTTTTT | CASSIVGQGARTGELFF
TRBJ2-7 | TRBD1 | TRBV27 | few | TGTGCCAGCAGTTTATGGGACAGGGGTCCTCCCTACTTC | CASSLWDRGPPYF
TRBJ2-7 | NA | TRBV20-1 | many | TGCAGTGCTCCCATAGCAGACGAGCAGTACTTC | CSAPIADEQYF
TRBJ1-2 | TRBD1 | TRBV28 | many | TGTGCCAGCAGTTTGGAGGGGGCGCGGGCTAACTATGGCTACACCTTC | CASSLEGARANYGYTF
TRBJ2-7 | TRBD2 | TRBV4-1 | NA | TGCGCCAGCAGCCGGAAATTAGCGGGAAGCGAGCAGTACTTC | CASSRKLAGSEQYF
TRBJ1-4 | NA | TRBV12-3/TRBV12-4 | many | TGTGCCAGCAGTTCGGGGGCGGGTAATGAAAAACTGTTTTTT | CASSSGAGNEKLFF
TRBJ1-1 | NA | TRBV2 | many | TGTGCCAGCATCTCGGAGAATGATCTCGAAGCTTTCTTT | CASISENDLEAFF
TRBJ1-3 | NA | TRBV6-1 | NA | TGTTCCAGCAGACCCCGGGATGGGGTAGACACCATATCTTTT | CSSRPRDGVDTISF
TRBJ2-1 | NA | TRBV20-1 | many | TGCAGTGTCAGGCGACCCCCGTCCTACAATGAGCAGTTCTTC | CSVRRPPSYNEQFF
TRBJ2-1 | NA | TRBV5-4 | many | TGTGCCAGCACCTTAGACCTGAGCTCCTACAATGAGCAGTTCTTC | CASTLDLSSYNEQFF
TRBJ2-1 | TRBD1 | TRBV10-1 | medium-sized | TGCGCCAGCAGTGAAGGACAGGGGCTAGGTGAGCAGTTCTTC | CASSEGQGLGEQFF
TRBJ1-2 | TRBD1 | TRBV6-1 | medium-sized | TGTGCCAGCAGTGAAGGGCAGGGGGGTGGCTACACCTTC | CASSEGQGGGYTF
TRBJ2-5 | TRBD2 | TRBV12-5 | many | TGTGCTAGTGGCCGAGATGGGCTAGCGGGAGGAGAGACCCAGTACTTC | CASGRDGLAGGETQYF
TRBJ2-3 | TRBD1 | TRBV5-4 | NA | TGTGCCAGCAGCTGGGGACAGGGCGAAGTAGATACGCAGTATTTT | CASSWGQGEVDTQYF
TRBJ2-3 | NA | TRBV28 | medium-sized | TGTGCCAGCAGTTTATCCCAGGATACGCAGTATTTT | CASSLSQDTQYF
TRBJ1-3 | TRBD1 | TRBV5-4 | NA | TGTGCCAGCAGCTCAAAAGACAGGGGGCGCAGTGTAAACACCATATATTTT | CASSSKDRGRSVNTIYF
TRBJ1-1 | TRBD1 | TRBV28 | few | TGTGCCAGCGGGCCGGGACAGGTGAGCACTGAAGCTTTCTTT | CASGPGQVSTEAFF
TRBJ1-6 | NA | TRBV12-3/TRBV12-4 | many | TGTGCCAGCAGTTTCTATACCAACGGGGCTTCACCCCTCCACTTT | CASSFYTNGASPLHF
TRBJ2-3 | TRBD2 | TRBV10-2 | many | TGCGCCAGCAGACTAGCGGGATCGACAGATACGCAGTATTTT | CASRLAGSTDTQYF
TRBJ2-2 | NA | TRBV3-1 | many | TGTGCCAGCAGCCAAGAAAATGCCTGGGGGGAGCTGTTTTTT | CASSQENAWGELFF
TRBJ2-7 | NA | TRBV12-3/TRBV12-4 | many | TGTGCCAGCAGTCCCCGACGGGGACTCTCCTACGAGCAGTACTTC | CASSPRRGLSYEQYF
TRBJ2-4 | TRBD1 | TRBV2 | many | TGTGCCAGCAGTGAGACAGGGTGGGACATTCAGTACTTC | CASSETGWDIQYF
TRBJ1-5 | NA | TRBV29-1 | many | TGCAGCGTTGAAGTAAACGGCGGGCAGCCCCAGCATTTT | CSVEVNGGQPQHF
TRBJ1-4 | TRBD1 | TRBV2 | few | TGTGCCAGCAACCGGGACAGGGACGAAAAAATGTTTTTT | CASNRDRDEKMFF
TRBJ2-7 | NA | TRBV6-1 | many | TGTGCCAGCAGTGATCAGGGGTACGAGCAGTACTTC | CASSDQGYEQYF
TRBJ2-5 | NA | TRBV6-4 | NA | TGTGCCAGCAGTGAAGGACTCCCGCCGACCCAGTACTTC | CASSEGLPPTQYF
TRBJ2-3 | TRBD2 | TRBV11-2 | NA | TGTGCCAGCAGCTTAGATCGAGTGGCGGGAGGGCGAAATACGCAGTATTTT | CASSLDRVAGGRNTQYF
TRBJ2-1 | TRBD2 | TRBV27 | many | TGTGCCAGCAGTCTTAGCGGGAGAGGTTACAATGAGCAGTTCTTC | CASSLSGRGYNEQFF
TRBJ2-1 | NA | TRBV7-8 | many | TGTGCCAGCAGCTCGTTCGCCAGGGCCGGGAATGAGCAGTTCTTC | CASSSFARAGNEQFF
TRBJ1-2 | TRBD1 | TRBV29-1 | many | TGCAGCGTTGCCTTGACAGGGACCTATGGCTACACCTTC | CSVALTGTYGYTF
TRBJ2-1 | NA | TRBV20-1 | few | TGCAGTGCTAATTCCGGGGGCGACCACAATGAGCAGTTCTTC | CSANSGGDHNEQFF
TRBJ2-7 | TRBD2 | TRBV6-2/TRBV6-3 | NA | TGTGCCAGCAGTTACCTCCCGACTAGCGGGAGGGCCTTCGAGCAGTACTTC | CASSYLPTSGRAFEQYF
TRBJ1-6 | NA | TRBV10-3 | many | TGTGCCACCTCGACAGGAATCGATAATTCACCCCTCCACTTT | CATSTGIDNSPLHF
TRBJ1-5 | TRBD1 | TRBV20-1 | NA | TGCAGTGCAACCGGGACAGGGGGGAAGCCCCAGCATTTT | CSATGTGGKPQHF
TRBJ2-7 | NA | TRBV6-1 | NA | TGTGCCAGTTCCAGGCTGACGGGGCAGTACTTC | CASSRLTGQYF
TRBJ2-1 | NA | TRBV7-9 | many | TGTGCCAGCAGCTTACAGATTGGGTCCTACAATGAGCAGTTCTTC | CASSLQIGSYNEQFF
TRBJ1-1 | NA | TRBV5-1 | once | TGCGCCAGCAGCTTGGTAGACACTATCACTGAAGCTTTCTTT | CASSLVDTITEAFF
TRBJ1-1 | TRBD1 | TRBV30 | many | TGTGCCTGGAGTTGGACAGGGACGTGGACTGAAGCTTTCTTT | CAWSWTGTWTEAFF
TRBJ2-7 | TRBD2 | TRBV6-1 | few | TGTGCCAGCAGTGGAGCGGGAGACCTACCCGAGCAGTACTTC | CASSGAGDLPEQYF
TRBJ1-1 | NA | TRBV6-1 | many | TGTGCCAGTCTTGAACAGGGTGGGAACACTGAAGCTTTCTTT | CASLEQGGNTEAFF
TRBJ1-2 | NA | TRBV2 | NA | TGTGCCAGCGTACAGGGATCCTATGTCTACACCTTC | CASVQGSYVYTF